This T cell receptor beta chain was identified in a study of T cells in localized non-small cell lung cancer. V lost 4 bases and J lost 0; bases outside the gene matches: 11. Germline V CDR1 and CDR2: MGHRA, YSYEKL. This CDR3 spans 20 amino acids. TCRdb's copy holds only in-frame clones and misses some; the assay was immunoSEQ multiplex PCR. The data contain tens of thousands of clones, roughly 86% of them seen just once; the ten biggest clones take up about 15%. This receptor was obtained from a man between 40 and 70 years old with stage I squamous cell lung carcinoma. Here the sequenced sample was peripheral blood, taken before any cancer treatment. The chain couples TRBV4-1 to TRBJ2-6, with TRBD1 identical over 11 bases. The CDR3 spells CASSRAGQGVVGSGANVLTF. Here the CDR3 DNA reads TGCGCCAGCAGCCGTGCGGGACAGGGGGTCGTTGGCTCTGGGGCCAACGTCCTGACTTTC.